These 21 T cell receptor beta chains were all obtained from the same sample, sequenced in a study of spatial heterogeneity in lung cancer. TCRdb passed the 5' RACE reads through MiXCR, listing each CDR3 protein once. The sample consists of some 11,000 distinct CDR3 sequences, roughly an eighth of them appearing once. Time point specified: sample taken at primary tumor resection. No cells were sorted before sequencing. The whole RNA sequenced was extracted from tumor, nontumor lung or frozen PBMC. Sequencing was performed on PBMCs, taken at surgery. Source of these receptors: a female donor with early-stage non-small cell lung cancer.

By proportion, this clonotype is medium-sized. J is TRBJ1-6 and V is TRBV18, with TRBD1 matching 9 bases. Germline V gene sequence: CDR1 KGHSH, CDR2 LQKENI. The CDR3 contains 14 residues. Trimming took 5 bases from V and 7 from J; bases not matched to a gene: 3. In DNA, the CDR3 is TGTGCCAGCTCAAGGGACAGGGTGAATTCACCCCTCCACTTT. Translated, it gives CASSRDRVNSPLHF.

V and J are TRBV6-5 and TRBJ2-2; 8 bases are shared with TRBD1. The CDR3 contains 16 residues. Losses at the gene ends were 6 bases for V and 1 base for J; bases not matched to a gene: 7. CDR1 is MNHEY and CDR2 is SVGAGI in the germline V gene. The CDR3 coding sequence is TGTGCCAGCAGAAGCGCGGGACAGGTGAACACCGGGGAGCTGTTTTTT. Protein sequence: CASRSAGQVNTGELFF.

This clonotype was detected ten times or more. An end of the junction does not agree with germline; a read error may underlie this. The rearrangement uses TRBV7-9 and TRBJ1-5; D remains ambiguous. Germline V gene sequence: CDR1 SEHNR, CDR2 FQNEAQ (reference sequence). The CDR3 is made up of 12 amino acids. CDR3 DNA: TGTGCCAGCAGCTTAGAGGCAGGCCCCCGGCATTTT. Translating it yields CASSLEAGPRHF.

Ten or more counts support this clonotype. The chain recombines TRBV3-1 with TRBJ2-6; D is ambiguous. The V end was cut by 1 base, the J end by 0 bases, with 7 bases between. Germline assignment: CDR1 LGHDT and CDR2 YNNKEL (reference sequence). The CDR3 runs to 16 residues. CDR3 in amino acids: CASSQGPISGANVLTF. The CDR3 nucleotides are TGTGCCAGCAGCCAAGGGCCGATCTCTGGGGCCAACGTCCTGACTTTC. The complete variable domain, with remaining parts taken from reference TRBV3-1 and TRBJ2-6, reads DTAVSQTPKYLVTQMGNDKSIKCEQNLGHDTMYWYKQDSKKFLKIMFSYNNKELIINETVPNRFSPKSPDKAHLNLHINSLELGDSAVYFCASSQGPISGANVLTFGAGSRLTVL.

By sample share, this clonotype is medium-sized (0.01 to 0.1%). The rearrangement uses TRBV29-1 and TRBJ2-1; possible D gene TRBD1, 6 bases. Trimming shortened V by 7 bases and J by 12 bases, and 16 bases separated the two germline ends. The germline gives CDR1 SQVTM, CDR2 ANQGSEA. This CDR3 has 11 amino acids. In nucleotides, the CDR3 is TGCAGCGGCGACACAGGGCCCGGGCAGTTCTTC. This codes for CSGDTGPGQFF.

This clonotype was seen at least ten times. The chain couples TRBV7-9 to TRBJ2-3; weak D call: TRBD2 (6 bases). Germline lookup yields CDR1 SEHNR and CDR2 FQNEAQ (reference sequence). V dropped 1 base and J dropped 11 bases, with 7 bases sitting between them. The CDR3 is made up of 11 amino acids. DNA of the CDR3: TGTGCCAGCAGCTTAGAGGGAGGGCAGTATTTT. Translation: CASSLEGGQYF.

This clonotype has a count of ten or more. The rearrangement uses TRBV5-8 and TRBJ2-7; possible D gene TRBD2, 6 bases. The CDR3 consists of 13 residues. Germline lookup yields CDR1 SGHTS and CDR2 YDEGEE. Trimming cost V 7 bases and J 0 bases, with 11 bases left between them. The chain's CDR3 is CASRRRGSYEQYF. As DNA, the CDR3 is TGTGCCAGCCGGAGGAGGGGCTCCTACGAGCAGTACTTC.

The DNA of the CDR3 is TGCGCCAGCAGCTTGGTGGCGACAACCTACGAGCAGTACTTC. Its protein product is CASSLVATTYEQYF. This chain links TRBV5-1 with TRBJ2-7; unclear D gene. Per germline, CDR1 SGHRS and CDR2 YFSETQ. The CDR3 is 14 amino acids. Between the trimmed V and J ends, which lost 0 bases and 2 bases, there was a span of 9 bases.

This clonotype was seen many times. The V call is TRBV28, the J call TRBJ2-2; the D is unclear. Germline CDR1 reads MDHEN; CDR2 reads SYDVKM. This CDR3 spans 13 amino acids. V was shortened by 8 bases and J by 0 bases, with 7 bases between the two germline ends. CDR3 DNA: TGTGCCAGCCCAAGCGCGAACACCGGGGAGCTGTTTTTT. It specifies CASPSANTGELFF.

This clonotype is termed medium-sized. The CDR3 region has the DNA TGTGCCAGCAGCCAGGTAACGCAATCCGAAAAACTGTTTTTT. Translating gives CASSQVTQSEKLFF. The chain employs TRBV3-1 and TRBJ1-4; D not resolved. Germline CDR1 LGHDT, CDR2 YNNKEL (reference sequence). CDR3 length: 14 residues. V lost 3 bases to trimming and J lost 8 bases, with 13 bases between them.

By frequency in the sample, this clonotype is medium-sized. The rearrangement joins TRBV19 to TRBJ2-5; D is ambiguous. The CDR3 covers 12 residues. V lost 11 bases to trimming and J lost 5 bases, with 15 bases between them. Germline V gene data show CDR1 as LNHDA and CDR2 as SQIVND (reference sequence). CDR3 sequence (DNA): TGTGCCTGCCCCGGGCCCCTGGAGACCCAGTACTTC. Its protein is CACPGPLETQYF.

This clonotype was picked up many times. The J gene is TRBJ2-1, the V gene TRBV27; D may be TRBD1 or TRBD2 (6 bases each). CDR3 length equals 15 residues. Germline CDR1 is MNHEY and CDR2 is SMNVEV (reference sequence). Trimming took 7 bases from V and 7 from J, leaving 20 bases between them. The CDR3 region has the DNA TGTGCCAGCACCACCGAGGCCGGGGGCTCGAATGAGCAGTTCTTC. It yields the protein CASTTEAGGSNEQFF.

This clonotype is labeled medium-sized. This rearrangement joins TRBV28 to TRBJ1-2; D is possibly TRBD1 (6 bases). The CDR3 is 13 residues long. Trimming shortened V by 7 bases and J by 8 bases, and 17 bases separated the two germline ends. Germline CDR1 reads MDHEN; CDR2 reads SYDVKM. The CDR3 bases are TGTGCCAGCACCCCACCTGGGGGCCGCGGCTACACCTTC. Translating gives CASTPPGGRGYTF.

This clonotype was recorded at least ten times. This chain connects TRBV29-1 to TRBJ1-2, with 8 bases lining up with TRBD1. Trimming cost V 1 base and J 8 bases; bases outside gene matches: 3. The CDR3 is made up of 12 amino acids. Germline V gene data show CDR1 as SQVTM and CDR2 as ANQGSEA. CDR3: CSVEGTGQGYTF. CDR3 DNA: TGCAGCGTTGAAGGGACAGGGCAGGGCTACACCTTC.

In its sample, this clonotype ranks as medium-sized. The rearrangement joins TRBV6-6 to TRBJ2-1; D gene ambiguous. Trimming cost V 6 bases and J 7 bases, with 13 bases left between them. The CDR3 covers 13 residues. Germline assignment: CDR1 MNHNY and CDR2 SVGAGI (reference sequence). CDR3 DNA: TGTGCCAGCAGGGTAATGTACGGTAATGAGCAGTTCTTC. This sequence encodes CASRVMYGNEQFF.

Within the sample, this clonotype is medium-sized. CDR3 bases: TGTGCCAGCAGTTACAGGACAGCTGGAAACACCATATATTTT. Its translation is CASSYRTAGNTIYF. The chain employs TRBV6-5 and TRBJ1-3; possibly TRBD1 for D (6 bases). Germline-derived CDR1 and CDR2 are MNHEY and SVGAGI. V gave up 2 bases and J gave up 2 bases, with 7 bases separating them. This CDR3 spans 14 amino acids.

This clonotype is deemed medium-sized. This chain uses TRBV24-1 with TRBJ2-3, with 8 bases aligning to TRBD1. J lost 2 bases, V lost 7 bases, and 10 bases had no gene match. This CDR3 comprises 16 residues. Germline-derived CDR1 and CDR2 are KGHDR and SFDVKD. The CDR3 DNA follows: TGTGCCACCAGCCGGGGGACAGGTATACTCACAGATACGCAGTATTTT. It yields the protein CATSRGTGILTDTQYF.

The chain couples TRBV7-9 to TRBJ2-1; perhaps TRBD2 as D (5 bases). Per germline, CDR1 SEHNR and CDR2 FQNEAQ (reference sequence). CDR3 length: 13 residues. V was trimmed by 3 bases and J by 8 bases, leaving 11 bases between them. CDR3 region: CASSLYGVDEQFF. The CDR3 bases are TGTGCCAGCAGCTTGTACGGGGTCGATGAGCAGTTCTTC.

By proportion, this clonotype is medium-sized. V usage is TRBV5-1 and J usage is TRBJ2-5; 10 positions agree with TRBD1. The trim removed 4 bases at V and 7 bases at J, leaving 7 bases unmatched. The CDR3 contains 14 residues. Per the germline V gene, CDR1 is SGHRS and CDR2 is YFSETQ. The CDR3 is CASSPGTGEGTQYF. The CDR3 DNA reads TGCGCCAGCAGCCCCGGGACAGGGGAAGGGACCCAGTACTTC.

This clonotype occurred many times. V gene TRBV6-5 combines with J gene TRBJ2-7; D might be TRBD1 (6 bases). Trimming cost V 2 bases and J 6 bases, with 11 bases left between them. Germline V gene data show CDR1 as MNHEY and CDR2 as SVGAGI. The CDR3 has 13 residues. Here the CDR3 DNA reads TGTGCCAGCAGTTACGGACAGCTTGGCGAGCAGTACTTC. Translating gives CASSYGQLGEQYF.

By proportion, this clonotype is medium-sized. The CDR3 nucleotides are TGCAGTGCTCTTCAAACGGGGACTAGCCTCGCCGAGCAGTACTTC. Its protein is CSALQTGTSLAEQYF. The chain recombines TRBV20-1 with TRBJ2-7; 9 nucleotides line up with TRBD2. In germline, CDR1 is DFQATT, CDR2 SNEGSKA (reference sequence). The V and J ends lost 5 bases and 6 bases, in that order; junction bases with no gene match: 14. The CDR3 extends over 15 amino acids.